The entry that follows covers one TCR beta chain sequence. The antigen is not known. With 6 bases removed from V and 3 bases from J, the gap between germline ends came to 11 bases. This CDR3 is built from 13 residues. The germline V gene has CDR1 MDHEN and CDR2 SYDVKM. This specimen comes from a study of blood T cells in healthy people across ages. For the study at large: Template switching recovered approximately one barcoded beta molecule for every two T cells. General study results and limits: There were more naive CD4+ cells and higher diversity in long-lived donors than in aged donors.

Alongside a J-beta primer mix, a sample-barcoded 5' primer served in a second PCR lasting roughly 6 to 12 cycles. A 12-random-nucleotide template-switch adaptor tagged each cDNA molecule. TCRdb reprocessed the 5' RACE reads via MiXCR and lists one record per CDR3 protein. The repertoire holds some 1.5 million distinct CDR3 sequences, with about 30% as singletons. The clonotype comes from a woman aged 25 to 39 in good health. Sequences were obtained from blood. This chain uses TRBV28 with TRBJ1-2; D is undetermined. The CDR3 DNA follows: TGTGCCAGCAGGGAAAGGGTCTACTATGGCTACACCTTC. It codes for CASRERVYYGYTF.